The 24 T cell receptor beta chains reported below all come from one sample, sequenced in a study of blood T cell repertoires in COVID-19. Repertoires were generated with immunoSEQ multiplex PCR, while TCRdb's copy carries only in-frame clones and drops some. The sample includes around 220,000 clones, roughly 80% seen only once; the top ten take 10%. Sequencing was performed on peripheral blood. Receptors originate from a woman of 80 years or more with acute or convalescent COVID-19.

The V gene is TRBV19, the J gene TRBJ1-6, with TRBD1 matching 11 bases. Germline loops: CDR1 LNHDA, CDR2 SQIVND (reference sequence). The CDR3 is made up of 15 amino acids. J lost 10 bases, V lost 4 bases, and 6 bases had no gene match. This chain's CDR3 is CASSSGTGGQSPLHF. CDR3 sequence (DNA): TGTGCCAGTAGTAGCGGGACAGGGGGACAATCACCCCTCCACTTT. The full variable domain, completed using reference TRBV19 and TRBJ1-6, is DGGITQSPKYLFRKEGQNVTLSCEQNLNHDAMYWYRQDPGQGLRLIYYSQIVNDFQKGDIAEGYSVSREKKESFPLTVTSAQKNPTAFYLCASSSGTGGQSPLHFGNGTRLTVT.

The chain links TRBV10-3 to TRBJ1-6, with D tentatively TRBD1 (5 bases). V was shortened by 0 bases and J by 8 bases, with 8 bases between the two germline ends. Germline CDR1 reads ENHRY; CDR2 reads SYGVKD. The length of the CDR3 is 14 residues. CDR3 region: CAISESGGDSPLHF. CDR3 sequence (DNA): TGTGCCATCAGTGAGTCAGGAGGGGATTCACCCCTCCACTTT.

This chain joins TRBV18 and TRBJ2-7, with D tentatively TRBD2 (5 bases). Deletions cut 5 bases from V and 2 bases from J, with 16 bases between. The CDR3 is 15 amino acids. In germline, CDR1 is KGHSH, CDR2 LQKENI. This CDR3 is CASSEAGKRAYEQYF. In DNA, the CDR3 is TGTGCCAGCTCAGAAGCCGGGAAACGGGCCTACGAGCAGTACTTC.

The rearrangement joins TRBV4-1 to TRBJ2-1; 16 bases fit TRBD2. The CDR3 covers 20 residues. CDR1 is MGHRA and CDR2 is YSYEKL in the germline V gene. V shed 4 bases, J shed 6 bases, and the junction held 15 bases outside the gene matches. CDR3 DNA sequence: TGCGCCAGCAGCCTAGAACCCCCGGGACTAGCGGGAGGGCTTTTCAATGAGCAGTTCTTC. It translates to CASSLEPPGLAGGLFNEQFF.

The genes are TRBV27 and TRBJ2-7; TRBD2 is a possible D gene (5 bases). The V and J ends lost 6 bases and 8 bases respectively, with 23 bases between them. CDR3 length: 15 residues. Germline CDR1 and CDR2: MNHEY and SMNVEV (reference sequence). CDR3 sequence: CASSRGVSERLKQYF. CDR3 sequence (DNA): TGTGCCAGCAGCCGTGGGGTTAGCGAACGGCTCAAGCAGTACTTC.

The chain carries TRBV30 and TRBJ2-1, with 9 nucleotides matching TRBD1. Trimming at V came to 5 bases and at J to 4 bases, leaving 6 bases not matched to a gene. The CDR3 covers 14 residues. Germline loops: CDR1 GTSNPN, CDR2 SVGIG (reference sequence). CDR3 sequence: CAWGDRDVYNEQFF. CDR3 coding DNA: TGTGCCTGGGGGGACAGGGACGTTTACAATGAGCAGTTCTTC.

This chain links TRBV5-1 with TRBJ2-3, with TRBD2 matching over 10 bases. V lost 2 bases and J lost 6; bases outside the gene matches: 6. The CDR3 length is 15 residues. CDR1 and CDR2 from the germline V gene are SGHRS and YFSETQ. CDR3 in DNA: TGCGCCAGCAGCTTCGGACAGCGGGAGGGTGATACGCAGTATTTT. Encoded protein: CASSFGQREGDTQYF.

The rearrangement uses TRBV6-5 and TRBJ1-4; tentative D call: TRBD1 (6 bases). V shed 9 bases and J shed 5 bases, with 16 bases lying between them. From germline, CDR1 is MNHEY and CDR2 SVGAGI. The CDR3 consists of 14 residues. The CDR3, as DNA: TGTGCCAGTCGCCTTATTACAGGGAATGAAAAACTGTTTTTT. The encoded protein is CASRLITGNEKLFF.

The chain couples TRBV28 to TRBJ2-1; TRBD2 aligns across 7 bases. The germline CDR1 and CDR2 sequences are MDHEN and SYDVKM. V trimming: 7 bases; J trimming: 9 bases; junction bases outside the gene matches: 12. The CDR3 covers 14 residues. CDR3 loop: CASMEGGRSGEQFF. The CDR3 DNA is TGTGCCAGCATGGAGGGAGGGCGTTCAGGTGAGCAGTTCTTC.

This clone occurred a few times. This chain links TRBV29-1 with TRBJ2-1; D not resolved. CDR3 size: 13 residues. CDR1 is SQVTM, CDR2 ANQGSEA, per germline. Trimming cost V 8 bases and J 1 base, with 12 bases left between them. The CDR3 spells CSLQADSYNEQFF. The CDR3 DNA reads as TGCAGCCTGCAGGCAGATTCCTACAATGAGCAGTTCTTC.

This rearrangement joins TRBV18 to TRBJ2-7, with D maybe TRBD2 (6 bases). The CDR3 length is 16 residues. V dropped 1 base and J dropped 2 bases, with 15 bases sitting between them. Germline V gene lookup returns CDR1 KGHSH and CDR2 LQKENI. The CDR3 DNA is TGTGCCAGCTCACCACGGGAGCAGGGCGGGACCTACGAGCAGTACTTC. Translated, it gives CASSPREQGGTYEQYF.

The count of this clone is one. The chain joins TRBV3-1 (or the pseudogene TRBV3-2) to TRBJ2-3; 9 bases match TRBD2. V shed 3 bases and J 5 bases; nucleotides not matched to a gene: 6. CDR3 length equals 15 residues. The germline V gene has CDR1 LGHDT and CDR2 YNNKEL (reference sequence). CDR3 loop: CASSHPVAGVDTQYF. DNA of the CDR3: TGTGCCAGCAGCCACCCCGTAGCGGGGGTAGATACGCAGTATTTT.

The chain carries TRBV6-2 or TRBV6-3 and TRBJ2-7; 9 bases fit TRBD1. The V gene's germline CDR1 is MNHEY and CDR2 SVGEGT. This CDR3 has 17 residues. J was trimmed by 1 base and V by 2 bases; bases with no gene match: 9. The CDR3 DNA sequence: TGTGCCAGCAGTTACGGCGCGGGGACAGGGAGGTCCTACGAGCAGTACTTC. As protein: CASSYGAGTGRSYEQYF.

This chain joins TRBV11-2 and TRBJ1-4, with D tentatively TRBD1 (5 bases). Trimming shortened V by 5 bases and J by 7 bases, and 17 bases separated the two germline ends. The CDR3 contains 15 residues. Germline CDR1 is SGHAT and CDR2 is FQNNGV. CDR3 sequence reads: CASSPSAGLSEKLFF. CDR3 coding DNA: TGTGCCAGCAGCCCTTCTGCAGGGCTGAGTGAAAAACTGTTTTTT.

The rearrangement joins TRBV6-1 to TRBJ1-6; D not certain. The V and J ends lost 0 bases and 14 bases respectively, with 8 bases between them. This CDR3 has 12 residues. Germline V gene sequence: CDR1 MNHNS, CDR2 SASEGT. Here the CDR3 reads CASSEAYGALHF. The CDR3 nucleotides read TGTGCCAGCAGTGAAGCTTACGGGGCCCTCCACTTT.

CDR3 nucleotides: TGTGCCAGCAGGGACAGCAGGAACGAAAAACTGTTTTTT. This encodes CASRDSRNEKLFF. This sequence joins TRBV6-6 and TRBJ1-4; weak D call: TRBD1 (6 bases). The germline V gene encodes CDR1 MNHNY and CDR2 SVGAGI (reference sequence). The length of the CDR3 is 13 residues. V dropped 6 bases and J dropped 8 bases, with 13 bases sitting between them.

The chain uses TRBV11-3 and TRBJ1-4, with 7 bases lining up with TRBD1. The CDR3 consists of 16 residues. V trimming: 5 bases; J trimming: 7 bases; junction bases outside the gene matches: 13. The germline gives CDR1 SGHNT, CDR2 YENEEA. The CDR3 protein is CASSLGVTGSGEKLFF. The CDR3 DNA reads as TGTGCCAGCAGCCTTGGGGTGACAGGGTCGGGTGAAAAACTGTTTTTT. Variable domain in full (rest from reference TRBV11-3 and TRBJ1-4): EAGVVQSPRYKIIEKKQPVAFWCNPISGHNTLYWYLQNLGQGPELLIRYENEEAVDDSQLPKDRFSAERLKGVDSTLKIQPAELGDSAVYLCASSLGVTGSGEKLFFGSGTQLSVL.

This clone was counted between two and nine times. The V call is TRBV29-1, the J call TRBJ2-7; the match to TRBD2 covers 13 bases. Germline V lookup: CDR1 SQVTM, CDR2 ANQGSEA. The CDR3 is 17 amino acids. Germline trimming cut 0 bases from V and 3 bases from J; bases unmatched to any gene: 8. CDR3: CSVEDRTSGSLLYEQYF. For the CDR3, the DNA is TGCAGCGTTGAAGATAGGACTAGCGGGAGCCTACTCTACGAGCAGTACTTC.

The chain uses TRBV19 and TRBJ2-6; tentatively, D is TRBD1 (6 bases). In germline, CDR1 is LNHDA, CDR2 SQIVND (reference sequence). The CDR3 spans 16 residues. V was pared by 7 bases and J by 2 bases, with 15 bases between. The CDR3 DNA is TGTGCCAGTACCCCGGCCACAGGGACTGGGGCCAACGTCCTGACTTTC. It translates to CASTPATGTGANVLTF.

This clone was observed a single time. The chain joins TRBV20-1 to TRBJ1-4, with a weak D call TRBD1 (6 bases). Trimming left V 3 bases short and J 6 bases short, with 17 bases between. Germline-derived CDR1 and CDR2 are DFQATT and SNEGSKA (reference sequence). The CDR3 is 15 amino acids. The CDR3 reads CSASLYGGADEKLFF. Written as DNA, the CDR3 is TGCAGTGCTAGTCTCTATGGGGGGGCGGATGAAAAACTGTTTTTT.

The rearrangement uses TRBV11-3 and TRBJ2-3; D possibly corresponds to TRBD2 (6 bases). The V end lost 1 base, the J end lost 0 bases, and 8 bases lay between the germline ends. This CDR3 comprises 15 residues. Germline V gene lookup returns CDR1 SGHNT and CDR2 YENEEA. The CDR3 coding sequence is TGTGCCAGCAGCTTAGCGGGGGAGAGCACAGATACGCAGTATTTT. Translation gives CASSLAGESTDTQYF.

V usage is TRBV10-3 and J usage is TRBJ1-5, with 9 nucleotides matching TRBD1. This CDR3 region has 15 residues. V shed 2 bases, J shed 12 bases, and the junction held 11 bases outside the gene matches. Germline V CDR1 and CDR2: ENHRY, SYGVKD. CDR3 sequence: CAISENPGQGGSQHF. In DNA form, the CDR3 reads TGTGCCATCAGTGAGAATCCGGGACAGGGAGGTAGCCAGCATTTT.

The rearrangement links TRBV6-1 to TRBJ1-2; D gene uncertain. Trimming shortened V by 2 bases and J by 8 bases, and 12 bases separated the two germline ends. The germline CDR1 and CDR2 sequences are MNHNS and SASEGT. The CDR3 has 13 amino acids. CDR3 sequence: CASSESQSNGYTF. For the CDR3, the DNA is TGTGCCAGCAGTGAATCGCAGTCCAACGGCTACACCTTC.

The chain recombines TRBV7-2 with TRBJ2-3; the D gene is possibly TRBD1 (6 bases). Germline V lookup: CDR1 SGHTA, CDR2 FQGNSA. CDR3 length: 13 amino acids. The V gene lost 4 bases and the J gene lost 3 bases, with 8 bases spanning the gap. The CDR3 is CASSSGATDTQYF. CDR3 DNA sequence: TGTGCCAGCAGCTCAGGGGCAACAGATACGCAGTATTTT.